These 26 T cell receptor beta chains share one sample of origin, sequenced in a study of blood T cell repertoires in COVID-19. Sequencing was performed with immunoSEQ multiplex PCR; in TCRdb, only in-frame clones are kept and a portion is missing. The table lists some 200,000 clones, 80% to 90% of them singletons. Sequenced material: peripheral blood. These receptor sequences come from an elderly woman with COVID-19, enrolled during active disease.

This chain joins TRBV6-1 and TRBJ1-2; D gene uncertain. The CDR3 spans 13 residues. Per the germline V gene, CDR1 is MNHNS and CDR2 is SASEGT. V lost 2 bases, J lost 4 bases, and 8 bases lay in between. The CDR3 sequence is CASSEWAGYGYTF. CDR3 DNA sequence: TGTGCCAGCAGTGAATGGGCAGGCTATGGCTACACCTTC.

V gene TRBV6-2 or TRBV6-3 combines with J gene TRBJ2-7; 7 bases agree with TRBD2. CDR3 size: 16 residues. V lost 5 bases, J lost 2 bases, and 12 bases stayed unmatched. CDR1 and CDR2 from the germline V gene are MNHEY and SVGEGT. The CDR3 reads CASSSPVSGRTYEQYF. The CDR3 DNA is TGTGCCAGCAGTAGTCCTGTTAGCGGGCGCACCTACGAGCAGTACTTC.

The chain has TRBV11-2 and TRBJ1-1; 7 bases line up with TRBD1. Trimming at V came to 5 bases and at J to 5 bases, leaving 5 bases not matched to a gene. CDR1 and CDR2 (germline): SGHAT, FQNNGV. CDR3 length: 13 residues. CDR3 in amino acids: CASSTAQGTEAFF. As DNA, the CDR3 is TGTGCCAGCAGCACAGCACAGGGGACTGAAGCTTTCTTT.

The genes are TRBV4-1 and TRBJ2-6; D may be TRBD1 (5 bases). Germline V gives CDR1 MGHRA, CDR2 YSYEKL. The CDR3 is 16 amino acids. The V end was cut by 1 base, the J end by 4 bases, with 11 bases between. The CDR3 here is CASSQAGSPGANVLTF. CDR3 coding DNA: TGCGCCAGCAGCCAAGCAGGGTCACCCGGGGCCAACGTCCTGACTTTC.

The rearrangement joins TRBV19 to TRBJ1-4; D unclear. This CDR3 comprises 12 residues. Germline CDR1 is LNHDA and CDR2 is SQIVND (reference sequence). The V end was cut by 5 bases, the J end by 8 bases, with 9 bases between. This chain's CDR3 is CASSAQTEKLFF. CDR3 nucleotide sequence: TGTGCCAGTAGTGCACAGACCGAAAAACTGTTTTTT.

The chain uses TRBV3-1 (or the pseudogene TRBV3-2) and TRBJ1-3; D perhaps matches TRBD1 (6 bases). The CDR3 runs 17 residues. Germline V CDR1 and CDR2: LGHDT, YNNKEL (reference sequence). V dropped 1 base and J dropped 3 bases, with 16 bases sitting between them. CDR3 loop: CASSQVYGGPHGNTIYF. CDR3 nucleotide sequence: TGTGCCAGCAGCCAAGTGTACGGGGGGCCGCATGGAAACACCATATATTTT.

This clone was seen more than once but under ten times. The chain recombines TRBV10-2 with TRBJ2-7; D is possibly TRBD1 (5 bases). Trimming removed 5 bases at V and 6 bases at J, with 26 bases between. Germline assignment: CDR1 WSHSY and CDR2 SAAADI. This CDR3 has 17 amino acids. The CDR3: CASSLAAISTSGAEQYV. The CDR3 DNA is TGCGCCAGCAGTTTGGCAGCAATCTCGACTTCTGGGGCCGAGCAGTACGTC.

This chain links TRBV5-1 with TRBJ2-5; 15 bases are shared with TRBD2. The CDR3 is 16 residues long. V lost 4 bases to trimming and J lost 3 bases; unmatched junction nucleotides: 4. Germline V lookup: CDR1 SGHRS, CDR2 YFSETQ. CDR3 DNA: TGCGCCAGCAGCCCCGGGACTAGCGGGGGGAAAGAGACCCAGTACTTC. This gives the protein CASSPGTSGGKETQYF. The full variable domain, its missing parts supplied by reference TRBV5-1 and TRBJ2-5, is KAGVTQTPRYLIKTRGQQVTLSCSPISGHRSVSWYQQTPGQGLQFLFEYFSETQRNKGNFPGRFSGRQFSNSRSEMNVSTLELGDSALYLCASSPGTSGGKETQYFGPGTRLLVL.

The V gene is TRBV5-1, the J gene TRBJ1-6; D gene unclear. There are 15 residues in the CDR3. Trimming removed 1 base at V and 7 bases at J, with 12 bases between. The germline gives CDR1 SGHRS, CDR2 YFSETQ. The CDR3, as DNA: TGCGCCAGCAGCTTGACCTCGGTTTCCAATTCACCCCTCCACTTT. Translated, it gives CASSLTSVSNSPLHF.

This chain connects TRBV6-5 to TRBJ1-3, with D perhaps matching TRBD1 (6 bases). The germline V and J ends were trimmed by 9 bases and 5 bases, with 20 bases remaining between them. Germline CDR1 MNHEY, CDR2 SVGAGI. The length of the CDR3 is 15 residues. This chain's CDR3 is CASDSRGAHRNTIYF. DNA of the CDR3: TGTGCCAGTGATTCCCGGGGGGCGCACAGAAACACCATATATTTT.

The CDR3 is CASSLAQGSEQYF. The CDR3 region has the DNA TGCGCCAGCAGCTTGGCACAGGGCTCCGAGCAGTACTTC. The chain carries TRBV5-1 and TRBJ2-7, with D maybe TRBD1 (6 bases). CDR1 is SGHRS, CDR2 YFSETQ, per germline. This CDR3 region has 13 residues. The V gene lost 0 bases and the J gene lost 6 bases, with 10 bases spanning the gap.

This clone was observed a single time. The chain carries TRBV28 and TRBJ1-5, with 8 bases fitting TRBD1. This CDR3 region has 14 residues. The germline gives CDR1 MDHEN, CDR2 SYDVKM. Unmatched junction bases numbered 8, after V lost 9 bases and J lost 4 bases. DNA for the CDR3: TGTGCCAGTACAGGGGGAAGGGGGAATCAGCCCCAGCATTTT. Its protein product is CASTGGRGNQPQHF.

J is TRBJ2-5 and V is TRBV28, with 9 nucleotides matching TRBD2. Losses at the gene ends were 0 bases for V and 5 bases for J; bases not matched to a gene: 7. Germline CDR1 and CDR2: MDHEN and SYDVKM. This CDR3 contains 16 residues. CDR3 DNA sequence: TGTGCCAGCAGTTTATGGACCGGGACTAGCTCCGAGACCCAGTACTTC. As protein: CASSLWTGTSSETQYF.

V usage is TRBV7-8 and J usage is TRBJ2-2; 8 positions match TRBD1. The V gene end was trimmed by 4 bases and the J gene end by 5 bases; junction bases not matched to a gene: 6. Germline CDR1 is SGHVS and CDR2 is FQNEAQ. The CDR3 consists of 15 residues. The CDR3, as DNA: TGTGCCAGCAGCTCCGGACAGGGAACGACCGGGGAGCTGTTTTTT. This sequence encodes CASSSGQGTTGELFF.

This rearrangement joins TRBV5-1 to TRBJ1-2; TRBD1 matches at 9 bases. Per the germline V gene, CDR1 is SGHRS and CDR2 is YFSETQ. The CDR3 runs 15 residues. The ends lost 4 bases at V and 2 bases at J; junction bases unmatched: 6. Here the CDR3 DNA reads TGCGCCAGCAGCGGCGGGACAGGGTCAAACTATGGCTACACCTTC. Protein sequence: CASSGGTGSNYGYTF.

This chain links TRBV7-9 with TRBJ2-5; TRBD1 matches 7 bases. CDR1 and CDR2 from the germline V gene are SEHNR and FQNEAQ (reference sequence). This CDR3 has 17 residues. Unmatched junction bases numbered 15, after V lost 4 bases and J lost 4 bases. The CDR3 DNA reads as TGTGCCAGCAGCTCTCGCCAACAGATGACAGGGACAGAGACCCAGTACTTC. Its translation is CASSSRQQMTGTETQYF. The whole variable domain, remainder taken from reference TRBV7-9 and TRBJ2-5, is DTGVSQNPRHKITKRGQNVTFRCDPISEHNRLYWYRQTLGQGPEFLTYFQNEAQLEKSRLLSDRFSAERPKGSFSTLEIQRTEQGDSAMYLCASSSRQQMTGTETQYFGPGTRLLVL.

This clone was recorded a few times. The same CDR3 also results from other DNA sequences found in this sample. The chain carries TRBV2 and TRBJ1-6; 11 bases agree with TRBD1. CDR1 is SNHLY and CDR2 is FYNNEI in the germline V gene. This CDR3 has 13 residues. V lost 6 bases, J lost 8 bases, and 0 bases stayed unmatched. CDR3 in DNA: TGTGCCAGCAGGGGACAGGGGGATTCACCCCTCCACTTT. It yields the protein CASRGQGDSPLHF. Drawing the rest from reference TRBV2 and TRBJ1-6, the complete variable domain is EPEVTQTPSHQVTQMGQEVILRCVPISNHLYFYWYRQILGQKVEFLVSFYNNEISEKSEIFDDQFSVERPDGSNFTLKIRSTKLEDSAMYFCASRGQGDSPLHFGNGTRLTVT.

This clone was picked up one time. V gene TRBV6-6 combines with J gene TRBJ1-4, with D hard to call. Germline V gives CDR1 MNHNY, CDR2 SVGAGI (reference sequence). The CDR3 has 12 amino acids. V lost 6 bases to trimming and J lost 5 bases, with 7 bases between them. CDR3 bases: TGTGCCAGCAGGAAACAGAATGAAAAACTGTTTTTT. Protein: CASRKQNEKLFF.

The chain has TRBV30 and TRBJ2-2; weak D call: TRBD2 (5 bases). Germline V lookup: CDR1 GTSNPN, CDR2 SVGIG (reference sequence). CDR3 length: 12 amino acids. Trimming left V 4 bases short and J 5 bases short, with 8 bases between. The CDR3 here is CAWIRRTGELFF. CDR3 sequence (DNA): TGTGCCTGGATCAGGAGGACCGGGGAGCTGTTTTTT.

The CDR3 DNA follows: TGTGCCAGCAGTGAGCACAGGGGGCAGTTCTATGGCTACACCTTC. Its protein is CASSEHRGQFYGYTF. J is TRBJ1-2 and V is TRBV2; 9 positions match TRBD1. Germline V gene data show CDR1 as SNHLY and CDR2 as FYNNEI. After removal of 3 bases from V and 4 bases from J, the junction contained 6 bases not matched to a gene. This CDR3 has 15 amino acids. Full variable domain (rest looked up from reference TRBV2 and TRBJ1-2): EPEVTQTPSHQVTQMGQEVILRCVPISNHLYFYWYRQILGQKVEFLVSFYNNEISEKSEIFDDQFSVERPDGSNFTLKIRSTKLEDSAMYFCASSEHRGQFYGYTFGSGTRLTVV.

The chain carries TRBV4-2 and TRBJ1-6, with a possible D match to TRBD1 (6 bases). CDR1 and CDR2 (germline): LGHNA, YNFKEQ. V was clipped by 5 bases and J by 10 bases, with 12 bases between them. This CDR3 comprises 13 residues. The CDR3: CASSEQGESPLHF. The CDR3 DNA reads TGTGCCAGCAGCGAACAGGGAGAATCACCCCTCCACTTT.

This clone was recorded only once. The chain couples TRBV6-5 to TRBJ2-7, with 8 bases lining up with TRBD1. The CDR3 contains 16 residues. Per the germline V gene, CDR1 is MNHEY and CDR2 is SVGAGI. Trimming took 0 bases from V and 4 from J; bases not matched to a gene: 8. The CDR3 DNA reads TGTGCCAGCAGTTACTCGAATTGGCAGGGGGCGTACGAGCAGTACTTC. Residues: CASSYSNWQGAYEQYF.

The gene calls are TRBV7-9 and TRBJ1-2; 10 bases line up with TRBD1. Germline loops: CDR1 SEHNR, CDR2 FQNEAQ (reference sequence). Trimming cost V 10 bases and J 4 bases; bases outside gene matches: 6. The CDR3 has 13 residues. CDR3 sequence reads: CATRQGAFYGYTF. CDR3 coding DNA: TGTGCCACCCGACAGGGGGCGTTCTATGGCTACACCTTC.

The chain joins TRBV21-1 to TRBJ2-3; the table names TRBD1, a call not compared with the DNA. TRBV21-1 is a pseudogene. The CDR3 sequence is 15 residues long. CDR3 DNA sequence: TGTGCCAGCAAAACAGACAGGACTAGCACAGATACGCAGTATTTT. Protein sequence: CASKTDRTSTDTQYF.

This clone was detected once. The chain is built from TRBV4-1 and TRBJ2-7, with D perhaps TRBD1 (6 bases). The CDR3 consists of 16 residues. Trimming stripped 1 base from V and 3 bases from J, with 16 bases between. In germline, CDR1 is MGHRA, CDR2 YSYEKL. CDR3 loop: CASSQVGAGTSYEQYF. CDR3 DNA: TGCGCCAGCAGCCAAGTAGGCGCCGGGACAAGCTACGAGCAGTACTTC.

V gene TRBV7-2 combines with J gene TRBJ2-7, with 7 bases aligning to TRBD2. The CDR3 totals 16 residues. Germline V gene lookup returns CDR1 SGHTA and CDR2 FQGNSA. V shed 1 base, J shed 2 bases, and the junction held 8 bases outside the gene matches. The CDR3 bases are TGTGCCAGCAGCTTAGAGCCGGAAGCGGGGACCTACGAGCAGTACTTC. Translating it yields CASSLEPEAGTYEQYF.